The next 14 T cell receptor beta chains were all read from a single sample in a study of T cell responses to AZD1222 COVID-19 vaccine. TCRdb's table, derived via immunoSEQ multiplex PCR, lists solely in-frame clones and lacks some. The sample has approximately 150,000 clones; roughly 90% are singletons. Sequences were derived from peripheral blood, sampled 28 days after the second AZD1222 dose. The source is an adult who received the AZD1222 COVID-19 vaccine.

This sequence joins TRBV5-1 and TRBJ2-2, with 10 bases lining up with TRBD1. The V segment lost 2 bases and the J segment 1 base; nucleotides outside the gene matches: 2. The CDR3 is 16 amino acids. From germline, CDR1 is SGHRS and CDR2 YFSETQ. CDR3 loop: CASSLGDRGNTGELFF. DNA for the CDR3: TGCGCCAGCAGCTTAGGGGACAGGGGGAACACCGGGGAGCTGTTTTTT.

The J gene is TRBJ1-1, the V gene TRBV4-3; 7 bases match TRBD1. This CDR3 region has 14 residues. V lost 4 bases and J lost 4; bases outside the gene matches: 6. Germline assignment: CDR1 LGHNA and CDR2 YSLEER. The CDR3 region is CASSPRTGATEAFF. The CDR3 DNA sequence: TGCGCCAGCAGCCCAAGAACAGGGGCCACTGAAGCTTTCTTT.

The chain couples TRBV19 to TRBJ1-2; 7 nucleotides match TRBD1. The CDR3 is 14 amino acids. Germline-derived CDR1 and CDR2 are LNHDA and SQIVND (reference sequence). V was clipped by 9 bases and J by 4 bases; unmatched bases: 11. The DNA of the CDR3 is TGTGCCAGCAGACAGGGAGGGGAAGGCTATGGCTACACCTTC. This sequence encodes CASRQGGEGYGYTF. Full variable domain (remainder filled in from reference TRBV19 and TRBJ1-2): DGGITQSPKYLFRKEGQNVTLSCEQNLNHDAMYWYRQDPGQGLRLIYYSQIVNDFQKGDIAEGYSVSREKKESFPLTVTSAQKNPTAFYLCASRQGGEGYGYTFGSGTRLTVV.

The CDR3 region is CASSQSLQGVKAFF. CDR3 bases: TGTGCCAGCAGCCAGTCTCTACAGGGAGTTAAAGCTTTCTTT. The genes are TRBV3-1 (or the pseudogene TRBV3-2) and TRBJ1-1; D is possibly TRBD1 (6 bases). Germline V lookup: CDR1 LGHDT, CDR2 YNNKEL (reference sequence). V was shortened by 3 bases and J by 9 bases, with 17 bases between the two germline ends. This CDR3 spans 14 amino acids.

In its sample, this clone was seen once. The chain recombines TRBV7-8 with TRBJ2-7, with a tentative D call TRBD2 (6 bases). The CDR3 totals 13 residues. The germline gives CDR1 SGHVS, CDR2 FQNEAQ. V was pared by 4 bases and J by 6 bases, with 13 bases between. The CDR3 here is CASSSRDSPEQYF. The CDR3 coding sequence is TGTGCCAGCAGCTCAAGGGACTCTCCCGAGCAGTACTTC.

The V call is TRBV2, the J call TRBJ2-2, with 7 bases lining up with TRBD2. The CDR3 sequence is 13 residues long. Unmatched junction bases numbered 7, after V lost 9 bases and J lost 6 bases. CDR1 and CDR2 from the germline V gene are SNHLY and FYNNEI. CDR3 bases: TGTGCCAGTTGTACTAGCGACGCCGGGGAGCTGTTTTTT. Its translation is CASCTSDAGELFF. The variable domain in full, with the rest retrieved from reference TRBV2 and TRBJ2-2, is EPEVTQTPSHQVTQMGQEVILRCVPISNHLYFYWYRQILGQKVEFLVSFYNNEISEKSEIFDDQFSVERPDGSNFTLKIRSTKLEDSAMYFCASCTSDAGELFFGEGSRLTVL.

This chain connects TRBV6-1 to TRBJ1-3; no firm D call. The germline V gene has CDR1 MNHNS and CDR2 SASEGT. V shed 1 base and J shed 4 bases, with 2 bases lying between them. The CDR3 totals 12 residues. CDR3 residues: CASSEEGNTIYF. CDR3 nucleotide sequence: TGTGCCAGCAGTGAAGAGGGAAACACCATATATTTT.

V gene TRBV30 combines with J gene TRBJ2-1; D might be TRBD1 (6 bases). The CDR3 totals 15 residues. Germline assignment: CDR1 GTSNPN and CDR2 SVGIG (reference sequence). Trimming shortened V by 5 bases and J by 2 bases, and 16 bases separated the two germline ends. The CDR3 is CAWFAQGPAYNEQFF. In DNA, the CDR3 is TGTGCCTGGTTCGCCCAGGGGCCGGCCTACAATGAGCAGTTCTTC. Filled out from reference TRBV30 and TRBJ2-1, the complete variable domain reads SQTIHQWPATLVQPVGSPLSLECTVEGTSNPNLYWYRQAAGRGLQLLFYSVGIGQISSEVPQNLSASRPQDRQFILSSKKLLLSDSGFYLCAWFAQGPAYNEQFFGPGTRLTVL.

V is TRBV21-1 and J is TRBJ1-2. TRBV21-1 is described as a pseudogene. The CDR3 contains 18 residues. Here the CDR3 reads CASSKGLQPPILGYGYTF. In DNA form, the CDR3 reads TGTGCCAGCAGCAAAGGACTTCAACCTCCCATCCTGGGCTATGGCTACACCTTC.

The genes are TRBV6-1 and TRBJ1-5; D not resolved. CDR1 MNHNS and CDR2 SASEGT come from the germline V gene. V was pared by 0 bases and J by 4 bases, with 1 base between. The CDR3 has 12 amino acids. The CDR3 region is CASSEANQPQHF. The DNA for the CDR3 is TGTGCCAGCAGTGAAGCTAATCAGCCCCAGCATTTT.

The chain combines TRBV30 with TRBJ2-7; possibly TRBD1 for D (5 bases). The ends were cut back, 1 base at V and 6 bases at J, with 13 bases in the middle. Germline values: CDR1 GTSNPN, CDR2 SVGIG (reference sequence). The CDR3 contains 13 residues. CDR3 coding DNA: TGTGCCTGGAGTGGGCAGGGTCTAGGCGAGCAGTACTTC. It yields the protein CAWSGQGLGEQYF.

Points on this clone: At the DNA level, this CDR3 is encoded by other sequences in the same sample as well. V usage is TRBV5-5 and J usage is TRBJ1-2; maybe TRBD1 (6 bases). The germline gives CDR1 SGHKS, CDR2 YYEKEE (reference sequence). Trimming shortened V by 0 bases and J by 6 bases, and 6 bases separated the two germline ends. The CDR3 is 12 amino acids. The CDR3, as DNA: TGTGCCAGCAGCTTGGACAGGGATGGCTACACCTTC. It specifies CASSLDRDGYTF.

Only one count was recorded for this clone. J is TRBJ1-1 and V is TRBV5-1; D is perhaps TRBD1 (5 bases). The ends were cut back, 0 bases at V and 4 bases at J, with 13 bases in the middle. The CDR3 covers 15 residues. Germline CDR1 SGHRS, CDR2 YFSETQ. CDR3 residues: CASSLGGQGGTEAFF. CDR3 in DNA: TGCGCCAGCAGCTTGGGCGGGCAGGGAGGCACTGAAGCTTTCTTT. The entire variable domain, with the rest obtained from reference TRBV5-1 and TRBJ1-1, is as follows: KAGVTQTPRYLIKTRGQQVTLSCSPISGHRSVSWYQQTPGQGLQFLFEYFSETQRNKGNFPGRFSGRQFSNSRSEMNVSTLELGDSALYLCASSLGGQGGTEAFFGQGTRLTVV.

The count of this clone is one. The DNA for the CDR3 is TGTGCCAGCAGCCTAGGCAACTACGAGCAGTACTTC. The encoded protein is CASSLGNYEQYF. This chain joins TRBV11-2 and TRBJ2-7; D is undetermined. CDR1 is SGHAT and CDR2 is FQNNGV in the germline V gene. Trimming pared 5 bases from V and 3 bases from J, leaving 8 bases between. The CDR3 is 12 amino acids.